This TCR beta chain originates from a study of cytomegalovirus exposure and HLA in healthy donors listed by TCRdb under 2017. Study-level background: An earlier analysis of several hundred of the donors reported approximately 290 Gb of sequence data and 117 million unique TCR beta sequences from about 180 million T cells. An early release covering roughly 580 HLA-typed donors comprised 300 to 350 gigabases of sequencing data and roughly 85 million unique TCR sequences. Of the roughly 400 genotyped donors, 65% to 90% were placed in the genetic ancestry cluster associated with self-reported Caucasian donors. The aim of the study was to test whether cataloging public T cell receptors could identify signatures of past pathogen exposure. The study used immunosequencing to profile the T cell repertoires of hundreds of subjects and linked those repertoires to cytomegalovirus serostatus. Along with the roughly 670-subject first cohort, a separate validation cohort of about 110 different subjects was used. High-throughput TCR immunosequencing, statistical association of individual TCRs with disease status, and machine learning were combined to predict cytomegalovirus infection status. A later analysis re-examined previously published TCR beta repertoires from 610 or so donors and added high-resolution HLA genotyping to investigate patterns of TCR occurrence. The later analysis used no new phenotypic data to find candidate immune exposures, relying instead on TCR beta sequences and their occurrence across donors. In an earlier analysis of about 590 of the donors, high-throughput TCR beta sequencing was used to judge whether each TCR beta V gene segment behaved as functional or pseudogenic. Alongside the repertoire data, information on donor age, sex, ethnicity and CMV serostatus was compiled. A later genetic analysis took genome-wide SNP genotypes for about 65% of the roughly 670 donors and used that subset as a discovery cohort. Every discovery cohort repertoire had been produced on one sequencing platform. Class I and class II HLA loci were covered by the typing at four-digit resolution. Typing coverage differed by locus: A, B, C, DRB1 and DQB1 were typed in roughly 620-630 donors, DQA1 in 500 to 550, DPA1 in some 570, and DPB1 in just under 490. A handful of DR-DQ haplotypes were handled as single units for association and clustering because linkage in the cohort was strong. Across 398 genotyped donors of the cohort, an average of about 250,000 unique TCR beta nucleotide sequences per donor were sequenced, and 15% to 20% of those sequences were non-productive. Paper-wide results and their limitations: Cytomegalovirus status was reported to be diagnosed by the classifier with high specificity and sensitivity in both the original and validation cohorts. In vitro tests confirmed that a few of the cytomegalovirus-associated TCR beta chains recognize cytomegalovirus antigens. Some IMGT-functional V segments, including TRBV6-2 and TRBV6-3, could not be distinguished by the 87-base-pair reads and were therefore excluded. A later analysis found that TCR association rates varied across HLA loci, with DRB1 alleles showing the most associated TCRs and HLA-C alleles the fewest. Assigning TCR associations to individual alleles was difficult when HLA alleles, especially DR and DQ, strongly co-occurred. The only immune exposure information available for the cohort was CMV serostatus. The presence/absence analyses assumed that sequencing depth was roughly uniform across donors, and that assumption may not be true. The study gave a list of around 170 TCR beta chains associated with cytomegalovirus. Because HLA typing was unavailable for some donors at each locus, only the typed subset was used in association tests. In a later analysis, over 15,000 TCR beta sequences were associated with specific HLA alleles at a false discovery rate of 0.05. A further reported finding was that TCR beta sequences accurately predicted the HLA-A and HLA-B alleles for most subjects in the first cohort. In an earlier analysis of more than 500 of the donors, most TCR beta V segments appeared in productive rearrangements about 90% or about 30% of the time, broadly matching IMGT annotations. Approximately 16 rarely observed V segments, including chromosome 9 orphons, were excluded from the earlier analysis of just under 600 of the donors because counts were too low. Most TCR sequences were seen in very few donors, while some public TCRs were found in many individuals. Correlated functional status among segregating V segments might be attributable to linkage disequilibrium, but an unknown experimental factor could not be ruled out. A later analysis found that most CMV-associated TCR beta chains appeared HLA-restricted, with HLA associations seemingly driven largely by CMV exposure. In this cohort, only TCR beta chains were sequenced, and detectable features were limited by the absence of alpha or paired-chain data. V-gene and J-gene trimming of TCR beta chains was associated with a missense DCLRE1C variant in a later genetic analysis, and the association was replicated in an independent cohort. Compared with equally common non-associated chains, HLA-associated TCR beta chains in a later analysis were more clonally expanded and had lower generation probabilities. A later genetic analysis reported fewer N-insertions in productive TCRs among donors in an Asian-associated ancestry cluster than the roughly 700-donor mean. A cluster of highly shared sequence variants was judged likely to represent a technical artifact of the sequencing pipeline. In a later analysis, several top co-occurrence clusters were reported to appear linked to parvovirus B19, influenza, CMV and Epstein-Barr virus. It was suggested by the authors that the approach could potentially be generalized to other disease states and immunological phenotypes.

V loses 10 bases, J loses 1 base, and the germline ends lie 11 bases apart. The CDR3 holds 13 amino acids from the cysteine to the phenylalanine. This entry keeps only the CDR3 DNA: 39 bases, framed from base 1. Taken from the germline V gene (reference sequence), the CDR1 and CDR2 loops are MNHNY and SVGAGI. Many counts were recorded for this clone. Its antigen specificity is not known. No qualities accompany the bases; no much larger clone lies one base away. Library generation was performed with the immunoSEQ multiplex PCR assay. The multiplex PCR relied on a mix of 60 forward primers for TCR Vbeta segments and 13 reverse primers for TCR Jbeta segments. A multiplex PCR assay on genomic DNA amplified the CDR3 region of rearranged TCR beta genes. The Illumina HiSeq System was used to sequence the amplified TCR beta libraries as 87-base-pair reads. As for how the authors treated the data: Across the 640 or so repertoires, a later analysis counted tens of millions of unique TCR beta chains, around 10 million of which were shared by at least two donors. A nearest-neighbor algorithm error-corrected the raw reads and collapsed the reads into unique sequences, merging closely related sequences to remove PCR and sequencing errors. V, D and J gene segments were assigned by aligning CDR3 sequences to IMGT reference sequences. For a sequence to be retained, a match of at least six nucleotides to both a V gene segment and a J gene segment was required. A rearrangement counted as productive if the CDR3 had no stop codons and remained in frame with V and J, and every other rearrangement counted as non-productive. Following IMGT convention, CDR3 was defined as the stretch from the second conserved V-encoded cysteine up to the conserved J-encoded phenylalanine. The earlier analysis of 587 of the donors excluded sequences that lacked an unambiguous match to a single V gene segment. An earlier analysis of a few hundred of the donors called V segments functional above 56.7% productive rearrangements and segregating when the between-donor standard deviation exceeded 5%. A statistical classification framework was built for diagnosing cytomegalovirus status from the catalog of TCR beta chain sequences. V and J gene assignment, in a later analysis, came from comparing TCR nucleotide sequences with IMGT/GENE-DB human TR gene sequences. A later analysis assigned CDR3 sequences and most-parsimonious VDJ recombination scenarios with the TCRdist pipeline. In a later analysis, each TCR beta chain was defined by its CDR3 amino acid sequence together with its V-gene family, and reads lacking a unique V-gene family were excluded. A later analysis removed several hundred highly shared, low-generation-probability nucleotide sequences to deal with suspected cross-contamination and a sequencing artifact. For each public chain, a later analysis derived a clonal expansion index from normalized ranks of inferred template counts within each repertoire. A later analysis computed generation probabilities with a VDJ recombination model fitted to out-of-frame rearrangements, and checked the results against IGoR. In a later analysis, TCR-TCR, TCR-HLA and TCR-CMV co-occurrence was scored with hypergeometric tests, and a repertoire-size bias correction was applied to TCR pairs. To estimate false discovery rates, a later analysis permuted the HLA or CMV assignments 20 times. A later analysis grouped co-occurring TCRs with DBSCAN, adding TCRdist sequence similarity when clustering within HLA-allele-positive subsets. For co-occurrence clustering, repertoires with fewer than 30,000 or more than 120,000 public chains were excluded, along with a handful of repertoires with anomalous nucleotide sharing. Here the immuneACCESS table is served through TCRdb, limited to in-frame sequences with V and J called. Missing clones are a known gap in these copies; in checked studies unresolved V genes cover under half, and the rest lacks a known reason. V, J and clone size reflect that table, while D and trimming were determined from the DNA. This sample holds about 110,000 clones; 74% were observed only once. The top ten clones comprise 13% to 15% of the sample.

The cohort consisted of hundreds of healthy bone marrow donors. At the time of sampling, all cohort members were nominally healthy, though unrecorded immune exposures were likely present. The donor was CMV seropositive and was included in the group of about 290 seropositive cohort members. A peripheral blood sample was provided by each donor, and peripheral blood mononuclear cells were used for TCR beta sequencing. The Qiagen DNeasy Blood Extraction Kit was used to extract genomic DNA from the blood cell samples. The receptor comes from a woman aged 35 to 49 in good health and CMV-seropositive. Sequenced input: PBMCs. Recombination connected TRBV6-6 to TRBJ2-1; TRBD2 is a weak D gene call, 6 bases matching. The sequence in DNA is TGTGCCATCCAAGGGAGGTCCTACAATGAGCAGTTCTTC. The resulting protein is CAIQGRSYNEQFF.